This TCR beta chain was profiled in a study of blood T cell repertoires in COVID-19. At the level of the study: The United States, Italy and Spain were the sources of the acute and convalescent COVID-19 samples.

Only in-frame clones appear in the TCRdb table, and some are missing; sequencing was by immunoSEQ multiplex PCR. Of 200,000 to 250,000 clones in the sample, 84% are singletons; the top ten hold less than 8%. CDR3 length: 16 residues. CDR1 LGHDT and CDR2 YNNKEL come from the germline V gene (reference sequence). The junction had 8 bases not matched to a gene; V was cut back by 5 bases and J by 4 bases. The origin of this receptor is a woman aged 50 to 65 with active or convalescent COVID-19. J is TRBJ2-3 and V is TRBV3-1 (or the pseudogene TRBV3-2); TRBD1 aligns across 11 bases. What was sequenced was peripheral blood. The chain's CDR3 is CASSGRRTGGADTQYF. The CDR3 DNA follows: TGTGCCAGCAGCGGAAGGAGGACAGGGGGCGCAGATACGCAGTATTTT.